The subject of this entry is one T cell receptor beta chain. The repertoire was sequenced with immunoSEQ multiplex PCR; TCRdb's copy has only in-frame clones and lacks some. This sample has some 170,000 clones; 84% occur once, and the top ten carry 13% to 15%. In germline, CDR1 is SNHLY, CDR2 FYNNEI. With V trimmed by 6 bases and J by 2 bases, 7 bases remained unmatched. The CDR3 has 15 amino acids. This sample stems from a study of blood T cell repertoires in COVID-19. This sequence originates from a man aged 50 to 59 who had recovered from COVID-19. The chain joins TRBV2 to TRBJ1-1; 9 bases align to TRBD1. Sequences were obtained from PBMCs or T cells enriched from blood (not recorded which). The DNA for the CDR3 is TGTGCCAGCAGCATTCCGGGACAGGGAAACACTGAAGCTTTCTTT. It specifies CASSIPGQGNTEAFF.